One T cell receptor beta chain is described in this entry. These data come from a study of OX40 agonist ivuxolimab in advanced cancers. Across the study: Intravenous ivuxolimab was administered to patients every 2 weeks at 0.01 to 10 mg/kg. At around 81% male, the cohort had a mean age of roughly 60 years, ranging from about 20 to 79. Having had anti-PD-1, anti-PD-L1 or anti-CTLA-4 therapy before was allowed, and 40% to 45% had some.

The CDR3 covers 14 residues. With 2 bases removed from V and 10 bases from J, the gap between germline ends came to 17 bases. The germline gives CDR1 MNHEY, CDR2 SVGAGI. Here immunoSEQ multiplex PCR was the method, and the copy in TCRdb shows in-frame clones only, minus some. Among 65,000 to 85,000 clones listed, roughly 92% were seen once. This material consisted of CD4+ or CD8+ T cells sorted from blood, taken in a trial of the OX40 agonist ivuxolimab. This sequence was found in an adult with an advanced solid tumor such as melanoma, head and neck, liver or kidney cancer. The rearrangement joins TRBV6-5 to TRBJ1-2, with D perhaps matching TRBD1 (6 bases). This CDR3 reads CASSYGGRARIYTF. For the CDR3, the DNA is TGTGCCAGCAGTTACGGGGGCAGGGCCCGGATCTACACCTTC.